What follows is one T cell receptor beta chain and its context. Its antigen is not identified. The primer mix had 60 Vbeta and 13 Jbeta primers. Produced via immunoSEQ multiplex PCR; TCRdb's table is partial and in-frame only. The sample lists under 200,000 clones, around 79% seen once, with roughly 7.5% in the top ten. These data belong to a study of cytomegalovirus exposure and HLA in healthy donors. Study as a whole: Of the donors genotyped, approximately 430 in all, 75% to 90% fell in the Caucasian-associated ancestry cluster. Whole-study results and caveats: A prior analysis recorded that most TCR beta V segments were productive about 87% or about 30% of the time. Despite most TCR sequences being rare, some public TCRs occurred in many donors. Apparent HLA restriction characterized most CMV-associated TCR beta chains in a later analysis.

This CDR3 comprises 15 residues. Germline CDR1 and CDR2: MNHEY and SMNVEV (reference sequence). V lost 3 bases and J lost 3, with 11 bases in between. Sequenced input: PBMCs. The gene calls are TRBV27 and TRBJ1-4; D might be TRBD1 (6 bases). The sequence was obtained from a male donor in good health and CMV-seropositive. The CDR3 sequence: CASSFTGSANEKLFF. DNA of the CDR3: TGTGCCAGCAGTTTTACAGGGTCAGCTAATGAAAAACTGTTTTTT.